The TCR beta chain under discussion was sequenced for a study of blood T cell repertoires in COVID-19. Overall study context: Donors in the United States, Italy and Spain gave samples during acute or convalescent COVID-19.

Measured with immunoSEQ multiplex PCR; TCRdb has only the in-frame clones, and not every one. The sample has roughly 20,000 clones, just under 90% seen once. The germline V gene encodes CDR1 SEHNR and CDR2 FQNEAQ (reference sequence). V shed 5 bases and J shed 6 bases, with 14 bases lying between them. This CDR3 is built from 14 residues. The chain recombines TRBV7-9 with TRBJ2-4, with a possible D match to TRBD1 (6 bases). This sequence originates from a human donor in a cohort sampled during active COVID-19. Sequencing was done on a sample of peripheral blood. The CDR3: CASSRDRLGNIQYF. CDR3 nucleotide sequence: TGTGCCAGCAGCCGCGACAGGCTCGGAAACATTCAGTACTTC.